Below, 16 T cell receptor beta chains from the same sample are listed, as sequenced in a study of shared clonotypes between healthy human individuals. Clones were sequenced by immunoSEQ multiplex PCR, and TCRdb holds only the in-frame ones, with some missing. The table has 2.5 million or so clones, 90% to 95% seen once. Sequencing was carried out using naive CD4+ T cells sorted from blood. The subset was: CD45RA+ positively selected. These receptor sequences come from a man aged 18 to 30 in good health.

The rearrangement uses TRBV5-4 and TRBJ1-1; D is undetermined. Germline assignment: CDR1 SGHNT and CDR2 YYREEE (reference sequence). The CDR3 runs 13 residues. The ends were cut back, 5 bases at V and 1 base at J, with 9 bases in the middle. Here the CDR3 DNA reads TGTGCCAGCAGTCCCGACTCGAACACTGAAGCTTTCTTT. Its translation is CASSPDSNTEAFF.

Worth noting for this clone: Other DNA sequences of this sample code for an identical CDR3. The rearrangement joins TRBV9 to TRBJ2-3; D is ambiguous. The germline V and J ends were trimmed by 0 bases and 0 bases, with 8 bases remaining between them. CDR3 size: 15 residues. The germline V gene encodes CDR1 SGDLS and CDR2 YYNGEE. The CDR3 sequence is CASSVDAVSTDTQYF. The CDR3 DNA is TGTGCCAGCAGCGTAGACGCGGTAAGCACAGATACGCAGTATTTT.

The CDR3 nucleotides read TGTGCCAGCAGCTTAACGGTATCAGTTGGGACAGGGGGGAAAAATGAGCAGTTCTTC. It yields the protein CASSLTVSVGTGGKNEQFF. The V call is TRBV7-3, the J call TRBJ2-1, with TRBD1 matching 11 bases. Germline trimming cut 0 bases from V and 7 bases from J; bases unmatched to any gene: 14. This CDR3 comprises 19 residues. Per germline, CDR1 SGHTA and CDR2 FQGTGA.

The chain has TRBV5-1 and TRBJ2-1; TRBD2 is a possible D gene (5 bases). The ends were cut back, 2 bases at V and 8 bases at J, with 20 bases in the middle. The CDR3 contains 16 residues. Germline V lookup: CDR1 SGHRS, CDR2 YFSETQ. CDR3 sequence reads: CASSFQTPVREHEQFF. CDR3 sequence (DNA): TGCGCCAGCAGCTTCCAAACCCCGGTAAGGGAGCATGAGCAGTTCTTC. The whole variable domain, remainder taken from reference TRBV5-1 and TRBJ2-1, is KAGVTQTPRYLIKTRGQQVTLSCSPISGHRSVSWYQQTPGQGLQFLFEYFSETQRNKGNFPGRFSGRQFSNSRSEMNVSTLELGDSALYLCASSFQTPVREHEQFFGPGTRLTVL.

V is TRBV27 and J is TRBJ2-3, with 7 bases aligning to TRBD1. This CDR3 is 17 amino acids long. The ends lost 0 bases at V and 2 bases at J; junction bases unmatched: 8. CDR1 and CDR2 (germline): MNHEY, SMNVEV (reference sequence). The CDR3 sequence: CASSLSLTDRLTDTQYF. For the CDR3, the DNA is TGTGCCAGCAGTTTATCGCTAACGGACAGGCTCACAGATACGCAGTATTTT.

The chain recombines TRBV7-2 with TRBJ2-3, with 8 bases matching TRBD2. J was trimmed by 0 bases and V by 3 bases; bases with no gene match: 5. The CDR3 has 16 residues. The germline CDR1 and CDR2 sequences are SGHTA and FQGNSA. The DNA for the CDR3 is TGTGCCAGCAGCTTGAGCGGGAGCCCCAGCACAGATACGCAGTATTTT. Translation gives CASSLSGSPSTDTQYF.

This clone was picked up one time. The chain carries TRBV2 and TRBJ1-2; D is undetermined. Trimming pared 11 bases from V and 2 bases from J, leaving 21 bases between. Germline loops: CDR1 SNHLY, CDR2 FYNNEI. The length of the CDR3 is 15 residues. Here the CDR3 DNA reads TGTGCCTCCTATCCTGGCGTTTTAAAGAACTATGGCTACACCTTC. Its translation: CASYPGVLKNYGYTF.

The chain combines TRBV30 with TRBJ2-7; D gene unclear. The CDR3 contains 11 residues. V lost 7 bases and J 3 bases, leaving 10 bases between the germline ends. Per the germline V gene, CDR1 is GTSNPN and CDR2 is SVGIG (reference sequence). DNA for the CDR3: TGTGCCTTTGGGCGGTTCTACGAGCAGTACTTC. This codes for CAFGRFYEQYF. The entire variable domain, with the rest obtained from reference TRBV30 and TRBJ2-7, is as follows: SQTIHQWPATLVQPVGSPLSLECTVEGTSNPNLYWYRQAAGRGLQLLFYSVGIGQISSEVPQNLSASRPQDRQFILSSKKLLLSDSGFYLCAFGRFYEQYFGPGTRLTVT.

This chain uses TRBV18 with TRBJ2-7, with a tentative D call TRBD2 (6 bases). Germline V lookup: CDR1 KGHSH, CDR2 LQKENI. There are 14 residues in the CDR3. V was pared by 0 bases and J by 4 bases, with 10 bases between. The CDR3 DNA follows: TGTGCCAGCTCACCACCGGAGGGTGATTACGAGCAGTACTTC. Its protein is CASSPPEGDYEQYF.

Remarks on this clone: This same CDR3 is encoded by further DNA sequences in the sample. The chain joins TRBV29-1 to TRBJ1-5, with 10 nucleotides matching TRBD1. The junction had 3 bases not matched to a gene; V was cut back by 4 bases and J by 6 bases. CDR1 is SQVTM and CDR2 is ANQGSEA in the germline V gene. This CDR3 is built from 13 residues. CDR3 amino acids: CSVGRDRGQPQHF. In DNA form, the CDR3 reads TGCAGCGTTGGCCGGGACAGGGGTCAGCCCCAGCATTTT. Variable domain in full (rest from reference TRBV29-1 and TRBJ1-5): SAVISQKPSRDICQRGTSLTIQCQVDSQVTMMFWYRQQPGQSLTLIATANQGSEATYESGFVIDKFPISRPNLTFSTLTVSNMSPEDSSIYLCSVGRDRGQPQHFGDGTRLSIL.

The rearrangement links TRBV2 to TRBJ2-1; 12 bases are a match to TRBD2. CDR1 is SNHLY, CDR2 FYNNEI, per germline. The CDR3 has 14 amino acids. With V trimmed by 8 bases and J by 6 bases, 5 bases remained unmatched. The CDR3 nucleotides read TGTGCCAGCGCCCGGACTAGCGGGACCAATGAGCAGTTCTTC. Amino acids: CASARTSGTNEQFF.

About this clone: This sample includes further DNA sequences coding for the same CDR3. The chain carries TRBV4-3 and TRBJ1-3; D not certain. This CDR3 has 15 residues. CDR1 LGHNA and CDR2 YSLEER come from the germline V gene. V was shortened by 1 base and J by 0 bases, with 7 bases between the two germline ends. CDR3 coding DNA: TGCGCCAGCAGCCAAGGGGGAGCCTCTGGAAACACCATATATTTT. It yields the protein CASSQGGASGNTIYF.

The rearrangement joins TRBV7-9 to TRBJ2-7; D is perhaps TRBD1 (5 bases). The V end was cut by 1 base, the J end by 2 bases, with 9 bases between. CDR3 length: 14 residues. CDR1 SEHNR and CDR2 FQNEAQ come from the germline V gene (reference sequence). The CDR3, as DNA: TGTGCCAGCAGCTTAGATCAGGGTCCCTACGAGCAGTACTTC. Protein: CASSLDQGPYEQYF. The full variable domain, rest sourced from reference TRBV7-9 and TRBJ2-7, is DTGVSQNPRHKITKRGQNVTFRCDPISEHNRLYWYRQTLGQGPEFLTYFQNEAQLEKSRLLSDRFSAERPKGSFSTLEIQRTEQGDSAMYLCASSLDQGPYEQYFGPGTRLTVT.

As regards this clone: The junction departs from the called germline gene at one end, perhaps through a read error. V is TRBV7-9 and J is TRBJ2-7; D gene uncertain. The CDR3 totals 12 residues. Germline CDR1 reads SEHNR; CDR2 reads FQNEAQ (reference sequence). The CDR3 DNA is TGTGCCAGCAGCTTAGTTTGGTGGACCTTAATCTTC. Its protein product is CASSLVWWTLIF.

This chain links TRBV11-2 with TRBJ2-2; 11 bases are a match to TRBD2. Germline V lookup: CDR1 SGHAT, CDR2 FQNNGV. This CDR3 comprises 14 residues. V was pared by 3 bases and J by 6 bases, with 0 bases of the junction left unmatched. Here the CDR3 reads CASSFSGGAGELFF. As DNA, the CDR3 is TGTGCCAGCAGCTTTAGCGGGGGGGCCGGGGAGCTGTTTTTT.

The chain uses TRBV7-9 and TRBJ2-3; 7 bases are a match to TRBD2. Germline V gene lookup returns CDR1 SEHNR and CDR2 FQNEAQ (reference sequence). The CDR3 spans 15 residues. Trimming took 6 bases from V and 0 from J; bases not matched to a gene: 6. CDR3 DNA: TGTGCCAGCAGGGCTAGCGGAGCTAGCACAGATACGCAGTATTTT. This translates into CASRASGASTDTQYF. Full variable domain (rest looked up from reference TRBV7-9 and TRBJ2-3): DTGVSQNPRHKITKRGQNVTFRCDPISEHNRLYWYRQTLGQGPEFLTYFQNEAQLEKSRLLSDRFSAERPKGSFSTLEIQRTEQGDSAMYLCASRASGASTDTQYFGPGTRLTVL.